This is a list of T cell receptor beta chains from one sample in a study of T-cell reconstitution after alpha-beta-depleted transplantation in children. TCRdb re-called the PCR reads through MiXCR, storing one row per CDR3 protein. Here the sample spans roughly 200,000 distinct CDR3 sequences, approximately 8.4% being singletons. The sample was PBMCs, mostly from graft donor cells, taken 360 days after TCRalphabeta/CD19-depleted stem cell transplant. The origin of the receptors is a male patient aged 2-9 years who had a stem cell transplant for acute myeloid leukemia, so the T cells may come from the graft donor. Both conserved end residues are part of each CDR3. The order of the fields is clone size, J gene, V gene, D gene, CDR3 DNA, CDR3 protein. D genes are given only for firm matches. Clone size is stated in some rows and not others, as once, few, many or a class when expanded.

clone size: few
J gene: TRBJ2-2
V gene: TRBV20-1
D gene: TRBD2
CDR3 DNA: TGCTGTGCTAGTTTCCGGGGTACTAGCGGGGACGCCGGGGAGCTGTTTTTT
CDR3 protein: CCASFRGTSGDAGELFF

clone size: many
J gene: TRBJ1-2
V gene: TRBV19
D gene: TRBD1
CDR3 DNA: TGTGCCGCGCAGACAGGGGTGTATGGCTACACCTTC
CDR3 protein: CAAQTGVYGYTF

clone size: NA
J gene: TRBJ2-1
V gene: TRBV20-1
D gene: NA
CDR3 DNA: TGCAGTGCTAGATCCATGATATCGGAGCCCTCCTACAATGAGCAGTTCTTC
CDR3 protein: CSARSMISEPSYNEQFF

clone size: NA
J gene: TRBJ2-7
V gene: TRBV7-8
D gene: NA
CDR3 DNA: TGTGCCAGCAGCTTAGCGTCCGGCTCCTTAGCGAGGGTATACGAGCAGTACTTC
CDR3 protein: CASSLASGSLARVYEQYF

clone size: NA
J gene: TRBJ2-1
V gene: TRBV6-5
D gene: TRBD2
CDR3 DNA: TGTGCCAGCAGTTACTCGAACTCGGGAGGGTCGGGTGAGCAGTTCTTC
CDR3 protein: CASSYSNSGGSGEQFF

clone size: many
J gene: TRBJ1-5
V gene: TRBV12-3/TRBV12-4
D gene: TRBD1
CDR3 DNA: TGTGCCAGCAGCCGACAGGGTGGAGGGGTTCAGCCCCAGCATTTT
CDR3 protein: CASSRQGGGVQPQHF

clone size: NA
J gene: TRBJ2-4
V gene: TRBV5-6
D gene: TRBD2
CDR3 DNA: TGTGCCAGCACCTCCCGGGGAGGGAGGGGAAACATTCAGTACTTC
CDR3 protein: CASTSRGGRGNIQYF

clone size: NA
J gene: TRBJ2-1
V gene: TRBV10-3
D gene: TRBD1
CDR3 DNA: TGTGCCATCAGTGAGCCGACAGGGGGCCCCTACAATGAGGAGTTCTTC
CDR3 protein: CAISEPTGGPYNEEFF

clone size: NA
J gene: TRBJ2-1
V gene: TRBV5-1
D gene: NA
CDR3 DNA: TGCGCCAGCAGCTTGAACCCCTCCTTTATGGTGGGCTCCTACAATGAGCAGTTCTTC
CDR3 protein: CASSLNPSFMVGSYNEQFF

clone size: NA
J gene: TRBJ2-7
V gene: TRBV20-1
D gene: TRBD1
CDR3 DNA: TGCAGTGCCGCCTCTGGACCGGGACAGGGGGCGAGAATCTACGAGCAGTACTTC
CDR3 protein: CSAASGPGQGARIYEQYF

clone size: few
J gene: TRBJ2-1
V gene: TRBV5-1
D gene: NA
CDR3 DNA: TGCGCCAGCAGGTGGGCTAGCTCCTACAATGAGCAGTTCTTC
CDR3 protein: CASRWASSYNEQFF

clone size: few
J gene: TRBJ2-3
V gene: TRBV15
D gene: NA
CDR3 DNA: TGTGCCACCAGCAGAGTCCCCTACGGGGCAGATACGCAGTATTTT
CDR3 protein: CATSRVPYGADTQYF

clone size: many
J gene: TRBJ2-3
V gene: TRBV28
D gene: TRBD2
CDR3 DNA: TGTGCCAGCAGCCTAGCGGGGGGTTCAAGGGCAGATACGCAGTATTTT
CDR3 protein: CASSLAGGSRADTQYF

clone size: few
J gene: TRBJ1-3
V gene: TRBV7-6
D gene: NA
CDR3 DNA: TGTGCCAGCAGCCACGCGCAGGGGTCTGGAAACACCATATATTTT
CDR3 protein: CASSHAQGSGNTIYF

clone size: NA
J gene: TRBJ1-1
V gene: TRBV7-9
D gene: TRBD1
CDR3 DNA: TGTGCCAGCAGCTTAGCAGGGGGCGCTGAAGCTTTCTTT
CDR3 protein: CASSLAGGAEAFF

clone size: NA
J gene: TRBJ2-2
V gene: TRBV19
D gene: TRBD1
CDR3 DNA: TGTGCCAGTAGGGATACAGGGGCGGAGCTGTTTTTT
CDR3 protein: CASRDTGAELFF

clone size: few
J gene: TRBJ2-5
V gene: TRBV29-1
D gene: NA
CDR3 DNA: TGCAGCGGCTCGGGGCCGGGTGAGACCCAGTACTTC
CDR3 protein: CSGSGPGETQYF

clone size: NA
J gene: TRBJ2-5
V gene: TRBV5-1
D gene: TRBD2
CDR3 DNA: TGCGCCAGCAGCAGACTAGCGGGGTACCAAGAGACCCAGTACTTC
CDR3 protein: CASSRLAGYQETQYF

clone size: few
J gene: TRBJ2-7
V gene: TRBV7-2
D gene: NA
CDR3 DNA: TGTGCCAGCAGCTTAGCCCAGGAGGGTACGATCTACTTC
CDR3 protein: CASSLAQEGTIYF

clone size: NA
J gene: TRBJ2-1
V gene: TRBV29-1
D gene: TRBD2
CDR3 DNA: TGCAGCATCACGAGCGGGAGGGCCCTGAATGAGCAGTTCTTC
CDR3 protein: CSITSGRALNEQFF

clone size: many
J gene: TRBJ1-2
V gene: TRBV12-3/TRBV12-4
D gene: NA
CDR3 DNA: TGTGCCAGCAGTTTAGGGAACTATGGCTACACCTTC
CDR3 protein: CASSLGNYGYTF

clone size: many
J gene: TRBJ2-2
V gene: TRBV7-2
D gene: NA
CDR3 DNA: TGTGCCAGCAGTCCAGAAAGGATCGGGGAGCTGTTTTTT
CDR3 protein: CASSPERIGELFF

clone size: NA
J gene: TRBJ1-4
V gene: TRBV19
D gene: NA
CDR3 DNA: TGTGCCAGTAGTGAACCAGCCGCAACTAATGAAAAACTGTTTTTT
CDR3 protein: CASSEPAATNEKLFF

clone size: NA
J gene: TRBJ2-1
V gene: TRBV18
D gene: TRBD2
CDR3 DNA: TGTGCCAGCTCACTCTCCGGGACTAGCGGGGGCGATGAGCAGTTCTTC
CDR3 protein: CASSLSGTSGGDEQFF

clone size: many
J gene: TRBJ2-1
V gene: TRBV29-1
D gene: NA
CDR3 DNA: TGCAGCGGCGGGCTGAGGCCCGTCAATGAGCAGTTCTTC
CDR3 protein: CSGGLRPVNEQFF

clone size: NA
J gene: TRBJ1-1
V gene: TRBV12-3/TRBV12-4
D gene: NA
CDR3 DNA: TGTGCCAGCAGTTCATGGACGGGGGGCTCTGAAGCTTTCTTT
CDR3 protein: CASSSWTGGSEAFF

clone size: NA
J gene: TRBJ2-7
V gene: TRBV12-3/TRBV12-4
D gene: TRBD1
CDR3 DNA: TGTGCCAGCAGGAGGGGGCGTTCCTACGAGCAGTACTTC
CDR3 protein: CASRRGRSYEQYF

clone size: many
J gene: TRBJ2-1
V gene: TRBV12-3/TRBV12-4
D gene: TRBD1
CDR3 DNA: TGTGCCAGCAGTCCGGGACAGGGGGCGAATGAGCAGTTCTTC
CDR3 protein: CASSPGQGANEQFF

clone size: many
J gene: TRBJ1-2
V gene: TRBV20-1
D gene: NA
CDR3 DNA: TGCAGTGCTAGCCTCGGGGTAACCAACTCCATAGTCTATGGCTACACCTTC
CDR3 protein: CSASLGVTNSIVYGYTF

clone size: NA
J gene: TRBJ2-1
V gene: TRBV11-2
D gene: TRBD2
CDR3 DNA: TGTGCCAGCAGGTTTCTTAGCGGGAGGGCCGTGGGCTCCTACAATGAGCAGTTCTTC
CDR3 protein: CASRFLSGRAVGSYNEQFF

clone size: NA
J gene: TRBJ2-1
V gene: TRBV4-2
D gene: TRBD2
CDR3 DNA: TGTGCCAGCAGCCGCTCCCTCGGGGGGGGCCCCGATGAGCAGTTCTTC
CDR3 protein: CASSRSLGGGPDEQFF

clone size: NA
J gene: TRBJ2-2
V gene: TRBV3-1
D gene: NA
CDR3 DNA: TGTGCCAGCAGCCATATCGCTAGCAAGCCCGGGGAGCTGTTTTTT
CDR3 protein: CASSHIASKPGELFF

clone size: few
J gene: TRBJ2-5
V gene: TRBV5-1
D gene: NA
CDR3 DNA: TGCGCCAGCAGCTGGGGTCCGGACCTTTTACTCAGAGAGACCCAGTACTTC
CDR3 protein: CASSWGPDLLLRETQYF

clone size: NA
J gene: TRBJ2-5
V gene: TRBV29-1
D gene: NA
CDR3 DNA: TGCAGCGTCGACCAGGAGCCTCGGTTAGGGACCCAGTACTTC
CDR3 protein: CSVDQEPRLGTQYF

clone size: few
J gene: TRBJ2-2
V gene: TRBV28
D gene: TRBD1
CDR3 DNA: TGTGCCAGCAGTCCTGACAGGGTGTACGGGGAGCTGTTTTTT
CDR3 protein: CASSPDRVYGELFF

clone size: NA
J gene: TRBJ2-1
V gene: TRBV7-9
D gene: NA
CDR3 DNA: TGTGCCAGCAGCTCCCCTGATGGGGGGGCCGAGAATGAGCAGTTCTTC
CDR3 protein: CASSSPDGGAENEQFF

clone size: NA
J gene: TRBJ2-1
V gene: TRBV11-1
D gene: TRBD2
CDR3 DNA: TGTGCCAGCGGGGGGGTGAGCGAGCAGTTCTTC
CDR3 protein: CASGGVSEQFF

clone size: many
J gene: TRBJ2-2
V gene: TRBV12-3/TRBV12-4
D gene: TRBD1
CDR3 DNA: TGTGCCAGCAGTACCACAGGGGCGAGCACCGGGGAGCTGTTTTTT
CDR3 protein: CASSTTGASTGELFF

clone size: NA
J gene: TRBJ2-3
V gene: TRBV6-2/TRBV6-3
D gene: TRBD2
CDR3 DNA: TGTGCCAGCAGCTTAGCTAGCGGGAAAACTACAGATACGCAGTATTTT
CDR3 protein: CASSLASGKTTDTQYF

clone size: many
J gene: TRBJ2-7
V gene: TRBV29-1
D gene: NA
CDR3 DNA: TGCAGCGTTGTAGCCGCCTACGAGCAGTACTTC
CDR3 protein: CSVVAAYEQYF

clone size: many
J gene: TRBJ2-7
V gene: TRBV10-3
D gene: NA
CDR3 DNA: TGTGCCATCAGTGACAGGGGAAGCTCCTACGAGCAGTACTTC
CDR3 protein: CAISDRGSSYEQYF

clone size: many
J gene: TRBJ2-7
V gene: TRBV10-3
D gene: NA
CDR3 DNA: TGTGCCATCAGTGCACAGGGCTACGAGCAGTACTTC
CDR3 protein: CAISAQGYEQYF

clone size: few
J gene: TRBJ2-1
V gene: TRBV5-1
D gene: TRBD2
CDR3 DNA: TGCGCCAGCAGCTTTTCCCTAGCGGGGGGAGGTTATGAGCAGTTCTTC
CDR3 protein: CASSFSLAGGGYEQFF

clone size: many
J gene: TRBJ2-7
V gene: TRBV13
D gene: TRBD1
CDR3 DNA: TGTGCCAGCAGCTTCAGGGGGCTCTCCTACGAGCAGTACTTC
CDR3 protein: CASSFRGLSYEQYF

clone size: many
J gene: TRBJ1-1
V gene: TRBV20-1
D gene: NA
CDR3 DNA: TGCAGTGCTAGAGATTGGTGGCGGGTAGCTTTCTTT
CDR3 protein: CSARDWWRVAFF

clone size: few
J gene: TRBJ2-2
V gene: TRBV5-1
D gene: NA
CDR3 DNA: TGCGCCAGCAGGGCCGGAAACACCGGGGAGCTGTTTTTT
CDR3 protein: CASRAGNTGELFF

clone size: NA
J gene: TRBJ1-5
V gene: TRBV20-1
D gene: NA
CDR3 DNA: TGCAGTGCGGTAGATTATAGCAATCAGCCCCAGCATTTT
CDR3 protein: CSAVDYSNQPQHF

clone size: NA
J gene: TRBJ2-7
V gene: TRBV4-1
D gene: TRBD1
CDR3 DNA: TGCGCCAGCAGCCAAGGACCGGGACAGGGGACCTACGAGCAGTACTTC
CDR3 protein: CASSQGPGQGTYEQYF

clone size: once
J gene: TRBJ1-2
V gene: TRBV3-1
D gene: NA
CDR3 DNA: TGTGCCAGCAGCCTCAGAGGAGACAGTCATTTAACCAACTTGAGGGGCTACACCTTC
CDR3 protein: CASSLRGDSHLTNLRGYTF

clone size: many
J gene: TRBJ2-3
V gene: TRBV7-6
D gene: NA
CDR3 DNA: TGTGCCAGCGCTGCAAAGTCAGATACGCAGTATTTT
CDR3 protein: CASAAKSDTQYF

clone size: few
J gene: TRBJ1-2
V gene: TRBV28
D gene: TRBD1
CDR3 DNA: TGTGCCAGCACCGGGACAGGGGTCTATGGCTACACCTTC
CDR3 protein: CASTGTGVYGYTF

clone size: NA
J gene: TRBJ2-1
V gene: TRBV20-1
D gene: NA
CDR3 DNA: TGCAGTGCTATCGCCCACAATACCCAATTGAAGGGGGAGGGGGGGTTCTTC
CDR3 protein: CSAIAHNTQLKGEGGFF